This T cell receptor beta chain is drawn from a study of T cell repertoires in cytomegalovirus infection. Study details: Based on public TCR beta signatures, there were indications of CMV infection and of a matching HLA type.

TCRdb analysed the reads with MiXCR anew, one entry per CDR3 protein. The table has about 250,000 distinct CDR3 sequences, around an eighth seen once. From germline, CDR1 is LGHNA and CDR2 YSLEER. This CDR3 has 17 residues. Between the trimmed V and J ends, which lost 4 bases and 0 bases, there was a span of 16 bases. The sample holds a few counts of this clonotype. The target antigen is unknown. Study results and caveats: Summed frequency of public TCR beta families distinguished CMV carriers with the relevant HLA. Ex vivo responses were dominated by HLA-C-restricted CMV-specific TCR beta clonotypes.

Material: PBMCs. The V call is TRBV4-3, the J call TRBJ2-1; D might be TRBD1 (6 bases). This TCR was recovered from a human donor in good health (CMV status not recorded). Some clones in this sample may be carry-over from other donors' samples. As DNA, the CDR3 is TGCGCCAGCAGCCCTGTTTGGGGGCCGAGCTCCTACAATGAGCAGTTCTTC. This encodes CASSPVWGPSSYNEQFF.